The clone carrying this T cell receptor beta chain was seen at least ten times. TCR beta CDR3 regions were amplified from RNA transcripts. The HTBI primer set served for first-round RT-PCR of the TCR CDR3. TCRdb reprocessed the multiplex PCR reads with MiXCR, giving one entry per CDR3 protein. Seen here are under 350,000 distinct CDR3 sequences, approximately 15% observed once, and the top ten hold roughly 7.9%. The junction had 9 bases not matched to a gene; V was cut back by 8 bases and J by 5 bases. The CDR3 length is 15 residues. This sample was included in a study of T cells in Graves' hyperthyroidism and ophthalmopathy. Hyperthyroidism in the patients, aged 18 to 65, was newly diagnosed and under 2 months in duration.

The receptor comes from a woman aged 40 to 49 with Graves' hyperthyroidism. V usage is TRBV12-3 or TRBV12-4 and J usage is TRBJ2-7; 13 nucleotides line up with TRBD2. Source material: blood. This CDR3 reads CASGLTSGRTHEQYF. The CDR3 DNA reads TGTGCCAGCGGCCTGACTAGCGGGAGGACCCACGAGCAGTACTTC.